This T cell receptor (beta chain) was captured by sequencing in a study of T cell changes during pregnancy in multiple sclerosis. This clone was seen a single time. The method was immunoSEQ multiplex PCR; TCRdb's version includes in-frame clones alone and lacks a portion of them. Counted here are 100,000 or so clones, about 90% occurring once; the ten biggest clones make up about 3.1%. This CDR3 contains 14 residues. Trimming removed 5 bases from V and 4 bases from J, with 15 bases in between. Germline lookup yields CDR1 MNHNS and CDR2 SASEGT. This chain connects TRBV6-1 to TRBJ2-7, with D possibly being TRBD2 (5 bases). The clonotype comes from a female donor with multiple sclerosis, enrolled in a pregnancy study. Sequenced material: peripheral blood, taken in the second trimester of pregnancy. The DNA for the CDR3 is TGTGCCAGCAGTCGAGGGCTAGCTTGGTACGAGCAGTACTTC. Translation: CASSRGLAWYEQYF.